A single sample is the source of the 29 T cell receptor beta chains below, sequenced in a study of T cells after yellow fever vaccination. TCRdb reprocessed the 5' RACE reads via MiXCR and lists one record per CDR3 protein. This sample has roughly 160,000 distinct CDR3 sequences, with more than 5.5% found just once. The specimen was CD4+ T cells sorted from PBMCs, collected 5 days after the first yellow fever vaccination. The source is a young man who received the YFV17D yellow fever vaccine.

This clonotype has just a few counts. The V call is TRBV20-1, the J call TRBJ2-7, with D perhaps TRBD1 (6 bases). The V and J ends lost 6 bases and 7 bases respectively, with 28 bases between them. Per the germline V gene, CDR1 is DFQATT and CDR2 is SNEGSKA (reference sequence). The CDR3 spans 16 residues. CDR3 loop: CSARPRQDPHMGEQYF. CDR3 sequence (DNA): TGCAGTGCGCGACCTCGACAGGACCCTCACATGGGTGAGCAGTACTTC.

This clonotype was recorded many times. The chain couples TRBV20-1 to TRBJ2-1; 7 bases are a match to TRBD2. The CDR3 consists of 14 residues. The V gene's germline CDR1 is DFQATT and CDR2 SNEGSKA (reference sequence). Trimming removed 4 bases from V and 9 bases from J; junction bases left unmatched: 12. The chain's CDR3 is CSANSPGGESEQFF. For the CDR3, the DNA is TGCAGTGCTAATTCGCCGGGGGGTGAAAGTGAGCAGTTCTTC.

This chain connects TRBV20-1 to TRBJ2-1; 7 bases agree with TRBD2. Looked up from germline, CDR1 is DFQATT and CDR2 is SNEGSKA (reference sequence). The CDR3 loop spans 14 amino acids. Trimming at V came to 5 bases and at J to 2 bases, leaving 6 bases not matched to a gene. In DNA form, the CDR3 reads TGCAGTGCTCCTTTAGCGGGTGCCTACAATGAGCAGTTCTTC. Translated, it gives CSAPLAGAYNEQFF.

Many counts were recorded for this clonotype. The CDR3 here is CASTRQKLRTDTQYF. CDR3 sequence (DNA): TGTGCCAGCACCCGACAGAAGCTACGCACAGATACGCAGTATTTT. The rearrangement links TRBV5-6 to TRBJ2-3; a weak D match, TRBD1 (5 bases). CDR1 SGHDT and CDR2 YYEEEE come from the germline V gene. V gave up 6 bases and J gave up 1 base, with 15 bases separating them. The CDR3 is 15 residues long.

This clonotype has at least ten counts. The genes are TRBV7-9 and TRBJ1-2, with D unresolved. Germline lookup yields CDR1 SEHNR and CDR2 FQNEAQ (reference sequence). There are 12 residues in the CDR3. The V end lost 3 bases, the J end lost 8 bases, and 10 bases lay between the germline ends. CDR3 sequence reads: CASSFSSSGYTF. The DNA of the CDR3 is TGTGCCAGCAGCTTCAGTAGCAGCGGCTACACCTTC.

The chain couples TRBV7-2 to TRBJ2-3, with D perhaps TRBD2 (7 bases). Germline V CDR1 and CDR2: SGHTA, FQGNSA. This CDR3 is built from 15 residues. The germline V and J ends were trimmed by 2 bases and 4 bases, with 13 bases remaining between them. CDR3 DNA: TGTGCCAGCAGCTTAAGGGGGGGAGGCTCAGATACGCAGTATTTT. Translating gives CASSLRGGGSDTQYF.

J is TRBJ2-5 and V is TRBV9, with 10 bases aligning to TRBD2. V was pared by 0 bases and J by 4 bases, with 9 bases of the junction left unmatched. This CDR3 has 17 residues. Germline V gene sequence: CDR1 SGDLS, CDR2 YYNGEE. The chain's CDR3 is CASSVASGGAGLETQYF. CDR3 nucleotides: TGTGCCAGCAGCGTAGCCAGCGGGGGGGCCGGGTTAGAGACCCAGTACTTC.

This clonotype showed up many times. The genes are TRBV7-8 and TRBJ1-2; a weak D match, TRBD1 (6 bases). V dropped 3 bases and J dropped 7 bases, with 15 bases sitting between them. Germline V gene sequence: CDR1 SGHVS, CDR2 FQNEAQ. The CDR3 contains 14 residues. Written as DNA, the CDR3 is TGTGCCAGCAGCTTGGTTACAGGGAGCGGTGGCTACACCTTC. It is translated as CASSLVTGSGGYTF. The whole variable domain, remainder taken from reference TRBV7-8 and TRBJ1-2, is GAGVSQSPRYKVAKRGQDVALRCDPISGHVSLFWYQQALGQGPEFLTYFQNEAQLDKSGLPSDRFFAERPEGSVSTLKIQRTQQEDSAVYLCASSLVTGSGGYTFGSGTRLTVV.

The sample holds many counts of this clonotype. V gene TRBV10-3 combines with J gene TRBJ2-1, with D unclear. This CDR3 comprises 12 residues. Looked up from germline, CDR1 is ENHRY and CDR2 is SYGVKD. V shed 6 bases and J shed 4 bases, with 7 bases lying between them. CDR3 loop: CAISAEYNEQFF. The CDR3 bases are TGTGCCATCAGCGCCGAGTACAATGAGCAGTTCTTC.

This clonotype appeared a few times. The gene calls are TRBV21-1 and TRBJ1-4. TRBV21-1 is classified as a pseudogene. CDR3 length: 16 residues. CDR3 coding DNA: TGTGCCAGCAGCGATCAGGGAGGATTGGTCGGTGAAAAACTGTTTTTT. Translated: CASSDQGGLVGEKLFF.

This clonotype came up many times. The chain joins TRBV12-3 or TRBV12-4 to TRBJ2-2; D ambiguous. The CDR3 covers 13 residues. V gave up 6 bases and J gave up 2 bases, with 7 bases separating them. The CDR3: CASSPINTGELFF. CDR3 sequence (DNA): TGTGCCAGCAGCCCTATCAACACCGGGGAGCTGTTTTTT.

This clonotype was counted at least ten times. The chain combines TRBV12-3 or TRBV12-4 with TRBJ1-1; the match to TRBD1 covers 12 bases. The CDR3 consists of 15 residues. Trimming took 1 base from V and 4 from J; bases not matched to a gene: 1. The CDR3 nucleotides are TGTGCCAGCAGTTTAGGGGACAGGGGGCCCACTGAAGCTTTCTTT. Protein: CASSLGDRGPTEAFF.

V is TRBV6-1 and J is TRBJ2-5; TRBD1 matches at 7 bases. The CDR3 length is 16 residues. From germline, CDR1 is MNHNS and CDR2 SASEGT. The trim removed 2 bases at V and 0 bases at J, leaving 6 bases unmatched. As DNA, the CDR3 is TGTGCCAGCAGTGAAAGTCTTACAGGGGACCAAGAGACCCAGTACTTC. It is translated as CASSESLTGDQETQYF.

This clonotype came up many times. The chain couples TRBV28 to TRBJ2-5; 7 bases map to TRBD1. The CDR3 loop spans 13 amino acids. Germline V gene data show CDR1 as MDHEN and CDR2 as SYDVKM. V shed 5 bases and J 4 bases; nucleotides not matched to a gene: 4. The CDR3 loop is CASSLTGRETQYF. CDR3 sequence (DNA): TGTGCCAGCAGTCTGACAGGGCGAGAGACCCAGTACTTC.

The table lists this clonotype with many counts. The chain recombines TRBV5-4 with TRBJ2-2; 8 bases agree with TRBD1. Germline V gene lookup returns CDR1 SGHNT and CDR2 YYREEE (reference sequence). V was pared by 2 bases and J by 9 bases, with 6 bases of the junction left unmatched. The CDR3 is made up of 14 amino acids. The CDR3 nucleotides are TGTGCCAGCAGCTTCCCCGACAGGGGCCGGGAGCTGTTTTTT. Its translation is CASSFPDRGRELFF. Combining the CDR3 with reference TRBV5-4 and TRBJ2-2 gives the whole variable domain ETGVTQSPTHLIKTRGQQVTLRCSSQSGHNTVSWYQQALGQGPQFIFQYYREEENGRGNFPPRFSGLQFPNYSSELNVNALELDDSALYLCASSFPDRGRELFFGEGSRLTVL.

In this sample, this clonotype turned up many times. The V call is TRBV5-1, the J call TRBJ1-2, with D possibly being TRBD1 (5 bases). The CDR3 is made up of 15 amino acids. The V gene lost 1 base and the J gene lost 7 bases, with 17 bases spanning the gap. Germline assignment: CDR1 SGHRS and CDR2 YFSETQ. The CDR3 here is CASSLLLQGATGYTF. The CDR3 DNA is TGCGCCAGCAGCTTGCTTTTGCAGGGAGCTACTGGCTACACCTTC.

This clonotype was counted between two and nine times. The V and J genes are TRBV7-9 and TRBJ2-2; no definite D call. The germline gives CDR1 SEHNR, CDR2 FQNEAQ (reference sequence). V was trimmed by 3 bases and J by 0 bases, leaving 5 bases between them. This CDR3 spans 14 amino acids. CDR3 amino acids: CASSFTANTGELFF. The CDR3 DNA follows: TGTGCCAGCAGCTTCACAGCGAACACCGGGGAGCTGTTTTTT.

This clonotype was detected only a few times. V and J are TRBV4-3 and TRBJ2-3, with D hard to call. V lost 4 bases and J 1 base, leaving 12 bases between the germline ends. Germline V gene sequence: CDR1 LGHNA, CDR2 YSLEER. The CDR3 totals 15 residues. Here the CDR3 reads CASSPSTRGTDTQYF. CDR3 in DNA: TGCGCCAGCAGCCCCTCGACCCGGGGCACAGATACGCAGTATTTT.

This clonotype was picked up many times. The chain has TRBV28 and TRBJ1-6; D uncertain. Between the trimmed V and J ends, which lost 6 bases and 7 bases, there was a span of 13 bases. This CDR3 has 14 residues. Germline CDR1 reads MDHEN; CDR2 reads SYDVKM. CDR3 sequence reads: CASRTGPPNSPLHF. DNA of the CDR3: TGTGCCAGCAGGACCGGGCCCCCGAATTCACCCCTCCACTTT. Complete variable domain (other parts from reference TRBV28 and TRBJ1-6): DVKVTQSSRYLVKRTGEKVFLECVQDMDHENMFWYRQDPGLGLRLIYFSYDVKMKEKGDIPEGYSVSREKKERFSLILESASTNQTSMYLCASRTGPPNSPLHFGNGTRLTVT.

In this sample, this clonotype turned up many times. This chain joins TRBV11-2 and TRBJ2-5; 8 nucleotides match TRBD1. The CDR3 is made up of 16 amino acids. CDR1 is SGHAT, CDR2 FQNNGV, per germline. The J segment lost 3 bases and the V segment lost 0 bases, leaving 6 bases of the junction unmatched. The DNA for the CDR3 is TGTGCCAGCAGCTTAGATGGCAGGGGGCGGGAAGAGACCCAGTACTTC. Translation gives CASSLDGRGREETQYF. The entire variable domain, with the rest obtained from reference TRBV11-2 and TRBJ2-5, is as follows: EAGVAQSPRYKIIEKRQSVAFWCNPISGHATLYWYQQILGQGPKLLIQFQNNGVVDDSQLPKDRFSAERLKGVDSTLKIQPAKLEDSAVYLCASSLDGRGREETQYFGPGTRLLVL.

Ten or more counts support this clonotype. The V gene is TRBV5-1, the J gene TRBJ1-1; no firm D call. V lost 4 bases and J 0 bases, leaving 10 bases between the germline ends. The CDR3 sequence is 14 residues long. Germline V gives CDR1 SGHRS, CDR2 YFSETQ. CDR3 coding DNA: TGCGCCAGCAGCCAAAACTCAGTGAACACTGAAGCTTTCTTT. Translation gives CASSQNSVNTEAFF.

The table lists this clonotype with many counts. This chain links TRBV6-5 with TRBJ1-4; D may be TRBD1 (6 bases). CDR1 is MNHEY, CDR2 SVGAGI, per germline. This CDR3 comprises 15 residues. Trimming cost V 0 bases and J 3 bases, with 8 bases left between them. For the CDR3, the DNA is TGTGCCAGCAGTTACTCAGGGGGACCTAATGAAAAACTGTTTTTT. This codes for CASSYSGGPNEKLFF.

Many counts were recorded for this clonotype. V is TRBV5-8 and J is TRBJ2-2, with D unclear. CDR1 and CDR2 from the germline V gene are SGHTS and YDEGEE. Between the trimmed V and J ends, which lost 2 bases and 5 bases, there was a span of 7 bases. This CDR3 region has 13 residues. The CDR3 nucleotides are TGTGCCAGCAGCTTCTTGACTACCGGGGAGCTGTTTTTT. It yields the protein CASSFLTTGELFF. The variable domain in full, completed from reference TRBV5-8 and TRBJ2-2, reads EAGVTQSPTHLIKTRGQQATLRCSPISGHTSVYWYQQALGLGLQFLLWYDEGEERNRGNFPPRFSGRQFPNYSSELNVNALELEDSALYLCASSFLTTGELFFGEGSRLTVL.

J is TRBJ2-7 and V is TRBV6-6; D gene ambiguous. CDR1 is MNHNY and CDR2 is SVGAGI in the germline V gene (reference sequence). Trimming took 6 bases from V and 7 from J, leaving 10 bases between them. The length of the CDR3 is 11 residues. CDR3 in DNA: TGTGCCAGCAGCCCCCTCTTTGAGCAGTACTTC. It encodes CASSPLFEQYF.

This clonotype was seen a handful of times. The V call is TRBV4-2, the J call TRBJ2-1, with D perhaps given as TRBD1 or TRBD2 (6 bases each). CDR1 and CDR2 (germline): LGHNA, YNFKEQ. This CDR3 is built from 15 residues. V dropped 1 base and J dropped 6 bases, with 13 bases sitting between them. The CDR3 here is CASSQGRGVTNEQFF. CDR3 DNA sequence: TGTGCCAGCAGCCAAGGGAGGGGGGTCACCAATGAGCAGTTCTTC.

This chain connects TRBV7-8 to TRBJ2-3; 10 nucleotides line up with TRBD2. The CDR3 sequence is 17 residues long. The V gene end was trimmed by 3 bases and the J gene end by 3 bases; junction bases not matched to a gene: 9. CDR1 SGHVS and CDR2 FQNEAQ come from the germline V gene. CDR3: CASSFERGGPGTDTQYF. Written as DNA, the CDR3 is TGTGCCAGCAGCTTCGAGCGGGGGGGCCCTGGGACAGATACGCAGTATTTT.

This clonotype was seen a handful of times. The J gene is TRBJ2-3, the V gene TRBV12-3 or TRBV12-4; tentative D call: TRBD1 (5 bases). With 1 base removed from V and 7 bases from J, the gap between germline ends came to 9 bases. The CDR3 spans 13 residues. CDR3 region: CASSLDGANTQYF. The CDR3 DNA reads as TGTGCCAGCAGTTTAGATGGGGCGAATACGCAGTATTTT.

This clonotype was detected many times. The chain combines TRBV15 with TRBJ2-2; no clear D. The CDR3 runs to 18 residues. V was cut by 0 bases and J by 2 bases, with 16 bases left in between. The V gene's germline CDR1 is LNHNV and CDR2 YYDKDF (reference sequence). The CDR3 region is CATSRDYRAADNTGELFF. The CDR3 coding sequence is TGTGCCACCAGCAGAGATTATAGGGCAGCAGACAACACCGGGGAGCTGTTTTTT.

The chain uses TRBV30 and TRBJ2-7, with D possibly matching TRBD1 (6 bases). Per germline, CDR1 GTSNPN and CDR2 SVGIG (reference sequence). CDR3 size: 15 residues. Trimming took 5 bases from V and 2 from J, leaving 19 bases between them. The CDR3 reads CAWCPRTEVTYEQYF. The CDR3 DNA follows: TGTGCCTGGTGCCCCCGGACAGAAGTTACCTACGAGCAGTACTTC.